This T cell receptor (beta chain) derives from a study of neurological immune-mediated disorders. General study results and limits: When grouped phylogenetically, the repertoires of 18 of the 34 multiple sclerosis patients fell together in one related-CDR3 cluster, which is a possible signature.

A 10-nucleotide random UMI tagged transcripts in template-switch 5'RACE cDNA synthesis. Sequencing runs each yielded over 160 million TCR-beta sequences from 15-18 subjects. TCRdb recomputed calls from the 5' RACE reads with MiXCR, one row per CDR3 protein. The data contain about 88,000 distinct CDR3 sequences, roughly 4% of them singletons. This clonotype has ten or more counts. Its target is not known. CDR3 length equals 13 residues. Germline CDR1 reads DFQATT; CDR2 reads SNEGSKA (reference sequence). Trimming removed 5 bases at V and 8 bases at J, with 18 bases between. The sequence derives from a woman under 30 with multiple sclerosis. The V gene is TRBV20-1, the J gene TRBJ1-1, with D maybe TRBD1 (6 bases). Sequencing was performed on PBMCs. CDR3 region: CSAGIGGTSEAFF. CDR3 nucleotides: TGCAGTGCTGGAATCGGGGGCACTTCGGAAGCTTTCTTT.